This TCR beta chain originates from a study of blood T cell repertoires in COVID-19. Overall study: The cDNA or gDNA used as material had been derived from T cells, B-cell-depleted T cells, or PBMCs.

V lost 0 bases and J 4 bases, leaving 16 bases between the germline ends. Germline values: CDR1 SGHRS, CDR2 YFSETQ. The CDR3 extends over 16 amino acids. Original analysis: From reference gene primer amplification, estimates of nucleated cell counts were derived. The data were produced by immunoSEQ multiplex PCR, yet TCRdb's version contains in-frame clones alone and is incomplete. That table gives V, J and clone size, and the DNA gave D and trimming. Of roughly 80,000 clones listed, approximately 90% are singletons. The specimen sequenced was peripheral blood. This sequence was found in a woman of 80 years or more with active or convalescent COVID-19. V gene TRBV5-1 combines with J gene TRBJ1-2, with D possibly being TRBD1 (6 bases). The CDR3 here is CASSLELPGAVYGYTF. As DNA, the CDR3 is TGCGCCAGCAGCTTGGAGCTCCCAGGGGCTGTCTATGGCTACACCTTC.